These 25 T cell receptor beta chains were all obtained from the same sample, sequenced in a study of shared clonotypes between healthy human individuals. Data came from immunoSEQ multiplex PCR; TCRdb stores just in-frame clones and leaves some out. The sample includes more than 2,000,000 clones, more than 90% of them seen just once. The material sequenced was naive CD4+ T cells sorted from blood. Stated subset: CD45RA+ positively selected. The receptors here all came from a man between 18 and 29 years old in good health.

This clone was counted only a few times. This chain uses TRBV2 with TRBJ1-2; D remains ambiguous. The CDR3 has 13 residues. Looked up from germline, CDR1 is SNHLY and CDR2 is FYNNEI. V dropped 3 bases and J dropped 8 bases, with 13 bases sitting between them. The CDR3: CASSDPARLGYTF. The CDR3 bases are TGTGCCAGCAGTGACCCGGCCAGGTTAGGCTACACCTTC.

To note about this clone: Other DNA sequences of this sample code for an identical CDR3. The chain uses TRBV7-9 and TRBJ2-3; D assignment may be TRBD1 or TRBD2 (6 bases each). V was clipped by 1 base and J by 1 base, with 12 bases between them. The CDR3 spans 16 residues. Germline CDR1 SEHNR, CDR2 FQNEAQ (reference sequence). The CDR3 protein is CASSLVSGGGTDTQYF. In nucleotides, the CDR3 is TGTGCCAGCAGCTTAGTCTCCGGGGGCGGCACAGATACGCAGTATTTT.

The rearrangement uses TRBV15 and TRBJ2-3, with 11 bases fitting TRBD2. The junction had 8 bases not matched to a gene; V was cut back by 3 bases and J by 0 bases. Germline CDR1 and CDR2: LNHNV and YYDKDF (reference sequence). This CDR3 has 18 residues. This CDR3 reads CATSSVNSGRASTDTQYF. Here the CDR3 DNA reads TGTGCCACCAGCAGTGTGAATAGCGGGAGGGCTAGCACAGATACGCAGTATTTT.

On this clone: In the same sample, other DNA sequences code for this CDR3. The J gene is TRBJ2-3, the V gene TRBV2; D possibly corresponds to TRBD2 (5 bases). CDR3 size: 12 residues. The ends were cut back, 6 bases at V and 6 bases at J, with 10 bases in the middle. Germline V CDR1 and CDR2: SNHLY, FYNNEI. CDR3 in amino acids: CASSERRDTQYF. The CDR3 region has the DNA TGTGCCAGCAGCGAGCGGCGGGATACGCAGTATTTT.

The chain has TRBV6-4 and TRBJ2-2; D gene uncertain. The V gene's germline CDR1 is MRHNA and CDR2 SNTAGT. The V end was cut by 4 bases, the J end by 5 bases, with 5 bases between. This CDR3 spans 12 amino acids. DNA of the CDR3: TGTGCCAGCAGTGGGGCTACCGGGGAGCTGTTTTTT. It codes for CASSGATGELFF.

Note on this clone: This sample includes further DNA sequences coding for the same CDR3. CDR3 sequence (DNA): TGTGCCAGCAGTTACACAGGGGATTCACCCCTCCACTTT. It specifies CASSYTGDSPLHF. The rearrangement links TRBV6-6 to TRBJ1-6, with 7 bases fitting TRBD1. There are 13 residues in the CDR3. Trimming at V came to 2 bases and at J to 8 bases, leaving 0 bases not matched to a gene. Germline V CDR1 and CDR2: MNHNY, SVGAGI (reference sequence).

This rearrangement joins TRBV9 to TRBJ1-4, with TRBD1 matching 7 bases. Germline loops: CDR1 SGDLS, CDR2 YYNGEE. The CDR3 is made up of 17 amino acids. Trimming removed 0 bases from V and 0 bases from J; junction bases left unmatched: 5. The CDR3 bases are TGTGCCAGCAGCGTAGGGGACAGATACTCAACTAATGAAAAACTGTTTTTT. Its protein is CASSVGDRYSTNEKLFF.

A note on this clone: Distinct nucleotide sequences in the sample also encode this CDR3. This CDR3 is CASSENTYEQYF. CDR3 in DNA: TGTGCCAGCAGTGAAAACACCTACGAGCAGTACTTC. The rearrangement uses TRBV6-1 and TRBJ2-7; D ambiguous. Trimming left V 2 bases short and J 2 bases short, with 4 bases between. Germline V lookup: CDR1 MNHNS, CDR2 SASEGT. The length of the CDR3 is 12 residues.

The genes are TRBV6-1 and TRBJ2-7, with D perhaps given as TRBD1 or TRBD2 (5 bases each). Germline loops: CDR1 MNHNS, CDR2 SASEGT. This CDR3 spans 15 amino acids. V lost 2 bases and J lost 9, with 20 bases in between. CDR3 coding DNA: TGTGCCAGCAGTGAAAACGGGGCCTTGACCTTAGGGCAGTACTTC. Protein sequence: CASSENGALTLGQYF.

V usage is TRBV10-3 and J usage is TRBJ1-2, with D perhaps TRBD1 (5 bases). CDR1 and CDR2 from the germline V gene are ENHRY and SYGVKD. V was shortened by 8 bases and J by 0 bases, with 7 bases between the two germline ends. The CDR3 has 12 amino acids. The CDR3 bases are TGTGCCATCGGGACCACTAACTATGGCTACACCTTC. Amino acid sequence: CAIGTTNYGYTF.

The chain links TRBV7-2 to TRBJ1-1; unclear D gene. The CDR3 is 14 amino acids. Between the trimmed V and J ends, which lost 5 bases and 6 bases, there was a span of 16 bases. Germline V CDR1 and CDR2: SGHTA, FQGNSA. In nucleotides, the CDR3 is TGTGCCAGCAGCCCAAAGTGGGGTATCCCTGAAGCTTTCTTT. It codes for CASSPKWGIPEAFF.

This clone has only one observation. The same CDR3 is also encoded by other DNA sequences in this sample. The chain uses TRBV4-1 and TRBJ2-2; 12 bases match TRBD2. The CDR3 is 16 amino acids. V dropped 1 base and J dropped 4; count of bases not matched to a gene: 1. Germline loops: CDR1 MGHRA, CDR2 YSYEKL. The CDR3 sequence: CASSQGLAGVTGELFF. CDR3 in DNA: TGCGCCAGCAGCCAAGGACTAGCGGGGGTCACCGGGGAGCTGTTTTTT.

The chain uses TRBV4-1 and TRBJ2-7; TRBD2 might be the D (5 bases). V was shortened by 1 base and J by 0 bases, with 13 bases between the two germline ends. Per the germline V gene, CDR1 is MGHRA and CDR2 is YSYEKL. The CDR3 runs 16 residues. DNA of the CDR3: TGCGCCAGCAGCCAAGGCCCGGGAACAATCTCCTACGAGCAGTACTTC. This codes for CASSQGPGTISYEQYF.

The V and J genes are TRBV2 and TRBJ2-1; possibly TRBD1 or TRBD2 for D (5 bases each). V was clipped by 2 bases and J by 2 bases, with 22 bases between them. The CDR3 has 19 amino acids. CDR1 SNHLY and CDR2 FYNNEI come from the germline V gene. CDR3 protein: CASSERGSGAVSTYNEQFF. As DNA, the CDR3 is TGTGCCAGCAGTGAACGGGGATCCGGGGCCGTAAGCACCTACAATGAGCAGTTCTTC.

The V gene is TRBV18, the J gene TRBJ2-7; no clear D gene. This CDR3 is 12 amino acids long. V was cut by 8 bases and J by 4 bases, with 12 bases left in between. Germline values: CDR1 KGHSH, CDR2 LQKENI. The CDR3 bases are TGTGCCAGCCTGGCCCATTCTTACGAGCAGTACTTC. This encodes CASLAHSYEQYF.

This rearrangement joins TRBV19 to TRBJ1-2, with TRBD1 as a possible D gene (5 bases). V was cut by 5 bases and J by 2 bases, with 9 bases left in between. This CDR3 is 13 amino acids long. Looked up from germline, CDR1 is LNHDA and CDR2 is SQIVND (reference sequence). The CDR3 here is CASSSDRNYGYTF. For the CDR3, the DNA is TGTGCCAGTAGTTCAGACAGAAACTATGGCTACACCTTC.

This rearrangement joins TRBV14 to TRBJ1-5; TRBD1 is a possible D gene (5 bases). This CDR3 region has 14 residues. Trimming took off 1 base at V and 4 bases at J, with 8 bases between the two ends. Germline V gene lookup returns CDR1 SGHDN and CDR2 FVKESK. The CDR3 loop reads CASSQGDLNQPQHF. In DNA, the CDR3 is TGTGCCAGCAGCCAAGGGGACCTAAATCAGCCCCAGCATTTT.

V gene TRBV5-1 combines with J gene TRBJ2-7; the match to TRBD1 covers 7 bases. V was pared by 4 bases and J by 5 bases, with 6 bases of the junction left unmatched. The CDR3 has 13 residues. Germline V gene lookup returns CDR1 SGHRS and CDR2 YFSETQ. CDR3 nucleotide sequence: TGCGCCAGCAGCACGCAGACAGGGAACGAGCAGTACTTC. It encodes CASSTQTGNEQYF.

V gene TRBV4-1 combines with J gene TRBJ2-1; maybe TRBD1 (6 bases). The V end lost 2 bases, the J end lost 0 bases, and 8 bases lay between the germline ends. From germline, CDR1 is MGHRA and CDR2 YSYEKL. CDR3 size: 15 residues. The CDR3, as DNA: TGCGCCAGCAGCCAACAGGGGAGCTCCTACAATGAGCAGTTCTTC. This codes for CASSQQGSSYNEQFF.

The V and J genes are TRBV9 and TRBJ2-2; 9 positions match TRBD1. V lost 4 bases and J lost 7; bases outside the gene matches: 11. Germline values: CDR1 SGDLS, CDR2 YYNGEE. The CDR3 extends over 16 amino acids. This chain's CDR3 is CASSKQGQGGVGELFF. CDR3 DNA: TGTGCCAGCAGCAAACAGGGACAGGGAGGTGTCGGGGAGCTGTTTTTT.

As to this clone: Other DNA sequences within the sample encode an identical CDR3. The gene calls are TRBV9 and TRBJ2-3; TRBD2 aligns across 11 bases. V lost 1 base, J lost 5 bases, and 0 bases stayed unmatched. Germline V lookup: CDR1 SGDLS, CDR2 YYNGEE. The CDR3 totals 14 residues. CDR3 nucleotides: TGTGCCAGCAGCGTAACTAGCGGGAGAGATACGCAGTATTTT. This encodes CASSVTSGRDTQYF.

The rearrangement uses TRBV6-5 and TRBJ1-1; unclear D gene. V lost 5 bases, J lost 10 bases, and 23 bases lay in between. Germline-derived CDR1 and CDR2 are MNHEY and SVGAGI. The CDR3 consists of 15 residues. The DNA of the CDR3 is TGTGCCAGCAGTACCAAACGGGGAAAAAATCGGGGAGCTTTCTTT. This encodes CASSTKRGKNRGAFF.

The chain has TRBV7-2 and TRBJ2-2, with TRBD2 matching over 10 bases. CDR1 and CDR2 (germline): SGHTA, FQGNSA. This CDR3 is built from 16 residues. The V gene end was trimmed by 6 bases and the J gene end by 6 bases; junction bases not matched to a gene: 10. CDR3 sequence reads: CASSASGSTVAGELFF. CDR3 in DNA: TGTGCCAGCAGTGCTAGCGGGAGTACGGTGGCCGGGGAGCTGTTTTTT.

CDR3 coding DNA: TGTGCCAGCAGTTCCAGCGGGACAGGGACTGAAAAACTGTTTTTT. It translates to CASSSSGTGTEKLFF. The rearrangement links TRBV2 to TRBJ1-4, with 9 bases fitting TRBD1. The CDR3 spans 15 residues. Germline CDR1 reads SNHLY; CDR2 reads FYNNEI. Losses at the gene ends were 5 bases for V and 7 bases for J; bases not matched to a gene: 8.

The rearrangement joins TRBV5-6 to TRBJ1-5; the match to TRBD1 covers 8 bases. The germline V gene encodes CDR1 SGHDT and CDR2 YYEEEE. J gave up 3 bases and V 7 bases, and 9 bases lay outside the gene matches. The CDR3 length is 15 residues. CDR3 residues: CASSQGGGLNQPQHF. The CDR3 DNA follows: TGTGCCAGCTCACAGGGGGGAGGGCTCAATCAGCCCCAGCATTTT.